Here is one T cell receptor beta chain with its context. Its antigen remains unknown. This sample was taken from a study of cytomegalovirus exposure and HLA in healthy donors. Vbeta (60) and Jbeta (13) primers were used in the PCR. The data were produced by immunoSEQ multiplex PCR, yet TCRdb's version contains in-frame clones alone and is incomplete. The repertoire holds some 200,000 clones, with roughly 80% as singletons. Trimming cost V 3 bases and J 2 bases, with 6 bases left between them. Per the germline V gene, CDR1 is SGHTA and CDR2 is FQGNSA. The CDR3 consists of 13 residues. Study-wide results and caveats: Rarity marked most TCR sequences, yet some public TCRs occurred in many donors. High sensitivity and specificity were reportedly achieved when the classifier diagnosed cytomegalovirus status. More than 150 TCR beta chains were listed as cytomegalovirus-associated. Later analysis placed DRB1 highest and HLA-C lowest in TCR association rates, which differed by HLA locus.

Material: PBMCs. The clonotype originates from a man in his forties or fifties in good health and CMV-seropositive. The chain links TRBV7-2 to TRBJ2-3, with D maybe TRBD1 (5 bases). As DNA, the CDR3 is TGTGCCAGCAGCTTCAGGGTCACAGATACGCAGTATTTT. Residues: CASSFRVTDTQYF. Using reference TRBV7-2 and TRBJ2-3 for the parts outside the CDR3, the full variable domain is GAGVSQSPSNKVTEKGKDVELRCDPISGHTALYWYRQSLGQGLEFLIYFQGNSAPDKSGLPSDRFSAERTGGSVSTLTIQRTQQEDSAVYLCASSFRVTDTQYFGPGTRLTVL.